This TCR beta chain was sequenced for a study of blood T cell repertoires in COVID-19. Original processing methods: From reference gene primer amplification, estimates of nucleated cell counts were derived. The method was immunoSEQ multiplex PCR; TCRdb's version includes in-frame clones alone and lacks a portion of them. That table supplies the V and J calls and clone size; D and trimming were determined from the DNA. The sample includes roughly 250,000 clones, about nine tenths seen only once; the top ten take more than 10%. Enrolment of Seattle patients took place during active infection, and they were followed longitudinally. The germline CDR1 and CDR2 sequences are MDHEN and SYDVKM. The CDR3 totals 13 residues. V lost 7 bases and J lost 9, with 16 bases in between.

The gene calls are TRBV28 and TRBJ1-5; possibly TRBD1 for D (5 bases). The specimen sequenced was peripheral blood. The TCR comes from a woman between 25 and 40 years old with COVID-19, enrolled during active disease. CDR3 sequence reads: CASTTDSPTPQHF. Written as DNA, the CDR3 is TGTGCCAGCACCACCGACAGCCCGACGCCCCAGCATTTT.